Below, 12 T cell receptor beta chains from the same sample are listed, as sequenced in a study of blood T cell repertoires in COVID-19. Repertoires were generated with immunoSEQ multiplex PCR, while TCRdb's copy carries only in-frame clones and drops some. The sample has about 98,000 clones, 65% to 85% seen once. The sequenced sample was peripheral blood. Receptors were obtained from a woman aged 80 or older with acute or convalescent COVID-19.

V and J are TRBV12-3 or TRBV12-4 and TRBJ2-5; 7 bases match TRBD2. This CDR3 has 13 residues. Trimming at V came to 4 bases and at J to 1 base, leaving 0 bases not matched to a gene. The CDR3, as DNA: TGTGCCAGCAGTTGGGGGGGCCAAGAGACCCAGTACTTC. Residues: CASSWGGQETQYF.

Worth noting for this clone: Other DNA sequences in this sample translate to the same CDR3. The rearrangement joins TRBV29-1 to TRBJ2-3; TRBD2 matches 8 bases. The CDR3 has 13 amino acids. The ends lost 3 bases at V and 3 bases at J; junction bases unmatched: 2. Per the germline V gene, CDR1 is SQVTM and CDR2 is ANQGSEA. CDR3 DNA sequence: TGCAGCGTTGAGACGGGGGGGACAGATACGCAGTATTTT. Translating gives CSVETGGTDTQYF.

This clone was seen a single time. The chain combines TRBV28 with TRBJ1-2, with 9 bases that match TRBD1. Germline values: CDR1 MDHEN, CDR2 SYDVKM. This CDR3 is 16 amino acids long. V shed 1 base and J 2 bases; nucleotides not matched to a gene: 5. This CDR3 reads CASSLFWGTGNYGYTF. In DNA, the CDR3 is TGTGCCAGCAGTTTATTTTGGGGGACAGGGAACTATGGCTACACCTTC.

This chain joins TRBV18 and TRBJ1-5, with 8 bases that match TRBD1. V shed 3 bases, J shed 0 bases, and the junction held 4 bases outside the gene matches. Germline CDR1 reads KGHSH; CDR2 reads LQKENI. The length of the CDR3 is 16 residues. This CDR3 is CASSPTGQGSNQPQHF. For the CDR3, the DNA is TGTGCCAGCTCACCCACCGGACAGGGTAGCAATCAGCCCCAGCATTTT. Looking up the rest from reference TRBV18 and TRBJ1-5 gives the full variable domain: NAGVMQNPRHLVRRRGQEARLRCSPMKGHSHVYWYRQLPEEGLKFMVYLQKENIIDESGMPKERFSAEFPKEGPSILRIQQVVRGDSAAYFCASSPTGQGSNQPQHFGDGTRLSIL.

The chain uses TRBV5-1 and TRBJ1-1; 9 bases fit TRBD1. The J segment lost 0 bases and the V segment lost 7 bases, leaving 7 bases of the junction unmatched. Germline CDR1 SGHRS, CDR2 YFSETQ. This CDR3 has 15 amino acids. DNA of the CDR3: TGCGCCAGCCAGACAGGGGGTGAAATGAACACTGAAGCTTTCTTT. It codes for CASQTGGEMNTEAFF.

The rearrangement uses TRBV6-5 and TRBJ1-1; TRBD1 is a possible D gene (6 bases). CDR1 MNHEY and CDR2 SVGAGI come from the germline V gene. Trimming pared 0 bases from V and 0 bases from J, leaving 11 bases between. CDR3 length: 16 residues. The CDR3 protein is CASSYSVTGLNTEAFF. DNA for the CDR3: TGTGCCAGCAGTTACTCCGTTACAGGGCTGAACACTGAAGCTTTCTTT.

V is TRBV9 and J is TRBJ1-2; 8 nucleotides align to TRBD1. The CDR3 contains 15 residues. CDR1 SGDLS and CDR2 YYNGEE come from the germline V gene. Trimming removed 0 bases from V and 4 bases from J; junction bases left unmatched: 5. The CDR3 nucleotides are TGTGCCAGCAGCGTAGAGGCAGGGGGCGCCTATGGCTACACCTTC. Its protein product is CASSVEAGGAYGYTF.

The J gene is TRBJ2-5, the V gene TRBV5-1; TRBD2 matches 9 bases. The V and J ends lost 0 bases and 5 bases, in that order; junction bases with no gene match: 8. The V gene's germline CDR1 is SGHRS and CDR2 YFSETQ. CDR3 length: 16 amino acids. CDR3 sequence: CASSLGLRGGLETQYF. The CDR3 nucleotides are TGCGCCAGCAGCTTGGGTCTGCGGGGGGGCCTGGAGACCCAGTACTTC.

The chain couples TRBV5-5 to TRBJ2-7, with D possibly being TRBD2 (6 bases). Germline-derived CDR1 and CDR2 are SGHKS and YYEKEE (reference sequence). With 4 bases removed from V and 4 bases from J, the gap between germline ends came to 21 bases. This CDR3 region has 16 residues. Written as DNA, the CDR3 is TGTGCCAGCAGCGCGCTTCGGCGGGGTGAAATTTACGAGCAGTACGTC. It encodes CASSALRRGEIYEQYV.

The chain recombines TRBV25-1 with TRBJ1-2; 8 bases are a match to TRBD1. This CDR3 is 13 amino acids long. V shed 4 bases and J 7 bases; nucleotides not matched to a gene: 5. Germline lookup yields CDR1 MGHDK and CDR2 SYGVNS. The CDR3 loop reads CASSAQGAGGYTF. CDR3 sequence (DNA): TGTGCCAGCAGTGCTCAGGGGGCGGGTGGCTACACCTTC.

The chain couples TRBV3-1 (or the pseudogene TRBV3-2) to TRBJ1-1; D gene unclear. Germline values: CDR1 LGHDT, CDR2 YNNKEL (reference sequence). This CDR3 contains 13 residues. V lost 2 bases to trimming and J lost 1 base, with 5 bases between them. Here the CDR3 DNA reads TGTGCCAGCAGCCAAACCGGGAACACTGAAGCTTTCTTT. It encodes CASSQTGNTEAFF.

This chain joins TRBV29-1 and TRBJ2-1; TRBD1 matches 10 bases. Germline V gene data show CDR1 as SQVTM and CDR2 as ANQGSEA. V lost 0 bases and J lost 0; bases outside the gene matches: 11. The CDR3 contains 19 residues. DNA for the CDR3: TGCAGCGTTGAAGATCCGTGGGGACAGGGGCGAATCTCCTACAATGAGCAGTTCTTC. Protein: CSVEDPWGQGRISYNEQFF.